The 13 T cell receptor beta chains listed next were all sequenced from one sample in a study of tumor-infiltrating lymphocytes in primary liver carcinoma. Germline DNA was also extracted, with blood RNA taken from unsorted whole blood. A constant-region primer served to make TCR beta cDNA from around 500 ng total RNA. Researchers made the TCR beta libraries by running three nested multiplex PCR rounds with slightly modified ARM-PCR. Each of the first two PCR rounds ran approximately 11 cycles with TRBV1-TRBV30 forward and C-beta reverse primers. TCRdb passed the multiplex PCR reads through MiXCR, listing each CDR3 protein once. This sample has about 320,000 distinct CDR3 sequences, with more than 55% found just once. Sequenced: peripheral blood. Every receptor here comes from a man aged 35 to 55 with primary liver carcinoma and hepatitis B virus infection.

Concerning this clonotype itself: A junction end diverges from the germline sequence, so it may reflect a read error. The chain couples TRBV28 to TRBJ2-7; D is perhaps TRBD2 (6 bases). CDR1 MDHEN and CDR2 SYDVKM come from the germline V gene. This CDR3 is 12 amino acids long. CDR3 sequence reads: CASSLQDYVQYF. CDR3 coding DNA: TGTGCCAGCAGTTTACAGGACTACGTGCAGTACTTC.

A remark on this clonotype: A much larger clone differs by one base, so this may be a read error. The rearrangement links TRBV4-2 to TRBJ1-2, with D tentatively TRBD1 (5 bases). The CDR3 is 18 amino acids. CDR1 LGHNA and CDR2 YNFKEQ come from the germline V gene. V dropped 1 base and J dropped 3 bases, with 21 bases sitting between them. This chain's CDR3 is CASSQVSGHGLSYYGYTF. The DNA of the CDR3 is TGTGCCAGCAGCCAAGTCTCAGGACATGGTTTATCGTACTATGGCTACACCTTC.

This clonotype was seen more than once but under ten times. This chain connects TRBV28 to TRBJ2-7; tentatively, D is TRBD1 or TRBD2 (6 bases each). The V and J ends lost 5 bases and 4 bases respectively, with 21 bases between them. The germline gives CDR1 MDHEN, CDR2 SYDVKM. CDR3 length: 16 residues. The CDR3 region is CASSPKRRRGVYEQYF. CDR3 nucleotide sequence: TGTGCCAGCAGTCCGAAGCGGAGGAGGGGGGTGTACGAGCAGTACTTC.

This clonotype was seen repeatedly, ten times or more. V usage is TRBV10-2 and J usage is TRBJ2-5; unclear D gene. Trimming stripped 0 bases from V and 6 bases from J, with 11 bases between. Germline V CDR1 and CDR2: WSHSY, SAAADI. The length of the CDR3 is 14 residues. CDR3 sequence reads: CASSESKLVKTQYF. The CDR3 coding sequence is TGCGCCAGCAGTGAGTCAAAGCTTGTAAAGACCCAGTACTTC.

Regarding this clonotype: An end of the junction differs from the germline gene, which may be a read error. This chain joins TRBV11-2 and TRBJ2-5; D is unclear. The CDR3 totals 13 residues. The germline V gene encodes CDR1 SGHAT and CDR2 FQNNGV. In DNA, the CDR3 is TGTGCCAGCAGCGAGGCGGACGAAGAGACCCGGTACTTC. It is translated as CASSEADEETRYF.

The table lists this clonotype with many counts. This chain links TRBV4-2 with TRBJ2-7, with TRBD1 identical over 8 bases. CDR3 length: 16 amino acids. V was pared by 4 bases and J by 1 base, with 9 bases of the junction left unmatched. Germline loops: CDR1 LGHNA, CDR2 YNFKEQ. CDR3 sequence: CASSPQGAPGSYEQYF. DNA of the CDR3: TGTGCCAGCAGCCCCCAGGGGGCTCCCGGTTCCTACGAGCAGTACTTC.

A note on this clonotype: An end of the junction differs from the germline gene, which may be a read error. This sequence joins TRBV7-9 and TRBJ2-5; D remains ambiguous. The CDR3 contains 14 residues. Looked up from germline, CDR1 is SEHNR and CDR2 is FQNEAQ (reference sequence). The CDR3 is CANSATAYQETQYF. In DNA, the CDR3 is TGTGCCAACAGCGCAACTGCGTACCAAGAGACCCAGTACTTC.

This clonotype has a count of ten or more. The rearrangement uses TRBV12-3 or TRBV12-4 and TRBJ2-5, with D hard to call. CDR3 length equals 15 residues. Trimming stripped 2 bases from V and 5 bases from J, with 15 bases between. The CDR3 loop is CASSLMSGPRETQYF. Here the CDR3 DNA reads TGTGCCAGCAGTTTAATGTCGGGCCCCCGGGAGACCCAGTACTTC.

With regard to this clonotype: A read error may be the cause here, since a much bigger clone is one base away. J is TRBJ2-1 and V is TRBV12-3 or TRBV12-4, with 13 bases fitting TRBD2. This CDR3 contains 19 residues. Trimming cost V 7 bases and J 0 bases; bases outside gene matches: 12. The CDR3 spells CASNTRTSGGLSSYNEQFF. For the CDR3, the DNA is TGTGCCAGCAATACAAGGACTAGCGGGGGTCTCAGCTCCTACAATGAGCAGTTCTTC.

This rearrangement joins TRBV10-3 to TRBJ2-7; TRBD1 might be the D (6 bases). The CDR3 consists of 15 residues. V was cut by 6 bases and J by 1 base, with 16 bases left in between. Germline V gives CDR1 ENHRY, CDR2 SYGVKD. This CDR3 is CAIRGPVQGSYEQYF. CDR3 in DNA: TGTGCCATCAGGGGTCCTGTACAGGGATCCTACGAGCAGTACTTC.

Regarding this clonotype: Relative to the germline gene, one junction end is altered; a read error may explain this. This chain joins TRBV28 and TRBJ2-6, with D possibly matching TRBD1 (5 bases). The CDR3 contains 15 residues. Looked up from germline, CDR1 is MDHEN and CDR2 is SYDVKM. For the CDR3, the DNA is TGTGCCAGCAGTTGGTACAGGTCTGAGGCCAACGTCCTGACTTTC. This gives the protein CASSWYRSEANVLTF. The complete variable domain, with remaining parts taken from reference TRBV28 and TRBJ2-6, reads DVKVTQSSRYLVKRTGEKVFLECVQDMDHENMFWYRQDPGLGLRLIYFSYDVKMKEKGDIPEGYSVSREKKERFSLILESASTNQTSMYLCASSWYRSEANVLTFGAGSRLTVL.

In the case of this clonotype: This may be a read error, as it is one base from a much larger clone. The chain joins TRBV5-1 to TRBJ2-2, with no clear D. This CDR3 is 15 amino acids long. The germline gives CDR1 SGHRS, CDR2 YFSETQ. The CDR3 loop reads CARSFTEANTGELFF. As DNA, the CDR3 is TGCGCCAGGAGCTTTACGGAAGCGAACACCGGGGAGCTGTTTTTT. Complete variable domain (other parts from reference TRBV5-1 and TRBJ2-2): KAGVTQTPRYLIKTRGQQVTLSCSPISGHRSVSWYQQTPGQGLQFLFEYFSETQRNKGNFPGRFSGRQFSNSRSEMNVSTLELGDSALYLCARSFTEANTGELFFGEGSRLTVL.

Regarding this clonotype: A read error may produce the germline difference seen at one junction end. This sequence joins TRBV29-1 and TRBJ1-1; unclear D gene. The germline V gene encodes CDR1 SQVTM and CDR2 ANQGSEA. The CDR3 sequence is 15 residues long. The CDR3 sequence: CGVIVVIWAGTEAFF. CDR3 sequence (DNA): TGCGGCGTGATCGTTGTTATCTGGGCGGGCACTGAAGCTTTCTTT.